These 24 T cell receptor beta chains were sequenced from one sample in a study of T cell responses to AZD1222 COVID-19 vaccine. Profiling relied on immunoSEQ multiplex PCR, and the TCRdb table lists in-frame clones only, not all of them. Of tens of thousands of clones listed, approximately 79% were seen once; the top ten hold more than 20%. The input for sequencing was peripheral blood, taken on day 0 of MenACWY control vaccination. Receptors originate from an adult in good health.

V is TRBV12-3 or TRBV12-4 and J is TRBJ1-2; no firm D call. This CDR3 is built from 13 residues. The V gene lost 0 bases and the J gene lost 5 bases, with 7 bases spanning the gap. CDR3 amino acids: CASSLAQLYGYTF. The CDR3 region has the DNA TGTGCCAGCAGTTTAGCCCAGCTTTATGGCTACACCTTC.

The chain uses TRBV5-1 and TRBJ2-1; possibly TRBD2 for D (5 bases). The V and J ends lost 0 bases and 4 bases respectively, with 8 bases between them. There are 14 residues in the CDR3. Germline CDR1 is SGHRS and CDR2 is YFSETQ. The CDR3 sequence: CASSLATTYNEQFF. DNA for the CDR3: TGCGCCAGCAGCTTGGCGACTACTTACAATGAGCAGTTCTTC. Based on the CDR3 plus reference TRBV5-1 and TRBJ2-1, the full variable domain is KAGVTQTPRYLIKTRGQQVTLSCSPISGHRSVSWYQQTPGQGLQFLFEYFSETQRNKGNFPGRFSGRQFSNSRSEMNVSTLELGDSALYLCASSLATTYNEQFFGPGTRLTVL.

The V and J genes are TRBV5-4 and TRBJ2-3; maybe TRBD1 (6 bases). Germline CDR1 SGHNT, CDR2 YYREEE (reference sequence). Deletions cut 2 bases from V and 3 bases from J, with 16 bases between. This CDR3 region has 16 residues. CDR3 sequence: CASSFPGPDSTDTQYF. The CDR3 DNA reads TGTGCCAGCAGCTTCCCGGGACCGGACAGTACAGATACGCAGTATTTT.

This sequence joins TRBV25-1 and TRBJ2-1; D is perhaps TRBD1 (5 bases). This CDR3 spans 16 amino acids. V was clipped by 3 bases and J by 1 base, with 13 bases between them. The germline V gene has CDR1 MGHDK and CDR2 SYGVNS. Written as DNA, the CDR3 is TGTGCCAGCAGTGACAAGGGGCAAGCGTCCTACAATGAGCAGTTCTTC. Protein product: CASSDKGQASYNEQFF.

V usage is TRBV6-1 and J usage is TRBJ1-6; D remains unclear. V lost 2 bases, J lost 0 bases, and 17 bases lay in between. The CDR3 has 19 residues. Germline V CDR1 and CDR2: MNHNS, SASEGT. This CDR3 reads CASSEISWAASSYNSPLHF. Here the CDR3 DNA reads TGTGCCAGCAGTGAAATCAGCTGGGCAGCGAGCTCCTATAATTCACCCCTCCACTTT.

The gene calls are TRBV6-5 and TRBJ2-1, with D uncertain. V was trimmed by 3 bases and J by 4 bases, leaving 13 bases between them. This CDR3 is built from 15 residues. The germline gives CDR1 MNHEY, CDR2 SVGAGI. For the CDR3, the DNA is TGTGCCAGCAGTTATACCTTCACAGCTTACAATGAGCAGTTCTTC. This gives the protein CASSYTFTAYNEQFF.

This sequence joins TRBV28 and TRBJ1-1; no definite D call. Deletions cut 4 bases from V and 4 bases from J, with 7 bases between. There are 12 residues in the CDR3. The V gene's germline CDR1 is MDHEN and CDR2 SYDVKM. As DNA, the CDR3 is TGTGCCAGCAGTTGGTTGGGCACTGAAGCTTTCTTT. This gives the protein CASSWLGTEAFF.

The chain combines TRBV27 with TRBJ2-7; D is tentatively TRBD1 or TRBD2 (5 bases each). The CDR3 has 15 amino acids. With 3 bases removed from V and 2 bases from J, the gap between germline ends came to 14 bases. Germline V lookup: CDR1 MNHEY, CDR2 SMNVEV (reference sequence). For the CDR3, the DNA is TGTGCCAGCAGTTTCGACCGGGACGCCGCCTACGAGCAGTACTTC. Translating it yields CASSFDRDAAYEQYF.

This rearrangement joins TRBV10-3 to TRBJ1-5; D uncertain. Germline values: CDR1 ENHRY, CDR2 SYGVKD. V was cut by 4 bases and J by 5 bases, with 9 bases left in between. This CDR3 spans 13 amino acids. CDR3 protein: CAISAYSYQPQHF. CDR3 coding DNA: TGTGCCATCAGTGCCTACAGCTATCAGCCCCAGCATTTT.

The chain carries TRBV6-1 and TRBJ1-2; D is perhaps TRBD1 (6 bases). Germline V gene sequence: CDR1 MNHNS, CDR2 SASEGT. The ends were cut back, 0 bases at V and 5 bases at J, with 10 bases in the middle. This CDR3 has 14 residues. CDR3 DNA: TGTGCCAGCAGTGAAGCTCGAGGGGGTTATGGCTACACCTTC. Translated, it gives CASSEARGGYGYTF.

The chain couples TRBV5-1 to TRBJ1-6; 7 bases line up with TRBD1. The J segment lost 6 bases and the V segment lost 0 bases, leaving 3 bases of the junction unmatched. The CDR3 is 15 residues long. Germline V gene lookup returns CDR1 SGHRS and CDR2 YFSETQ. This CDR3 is CASSLDGQVNSPLHF. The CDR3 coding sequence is TGCGCCAGCAGCTTGGACGGACAGGTTAATTCACCCCTCCACTTT.

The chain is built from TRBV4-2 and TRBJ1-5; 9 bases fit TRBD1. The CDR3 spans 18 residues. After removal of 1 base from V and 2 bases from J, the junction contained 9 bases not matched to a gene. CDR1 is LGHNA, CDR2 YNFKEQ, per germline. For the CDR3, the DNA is TGTGCCAGCAGCCAAGGGCGGACAGGGGCCTTGGGCAATCAGCCCCAGCATTTT. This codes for CASSQGRTGALGNQPQHF.

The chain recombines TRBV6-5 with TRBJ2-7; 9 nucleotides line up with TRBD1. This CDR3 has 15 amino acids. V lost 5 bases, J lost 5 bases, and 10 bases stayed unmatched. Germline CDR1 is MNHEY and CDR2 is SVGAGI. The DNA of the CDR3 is TGTGCCAGCAGTCCCCTGGGACAGGGTCGCGACGAGCAGTACTTC. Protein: CASSPLGQGRDEQYF.

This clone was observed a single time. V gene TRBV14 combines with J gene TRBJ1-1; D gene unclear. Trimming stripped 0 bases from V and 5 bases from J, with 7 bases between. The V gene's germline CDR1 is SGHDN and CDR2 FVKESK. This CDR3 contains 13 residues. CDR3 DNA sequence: TGTGCCAGCAGCCAAGATAGATTGACTGAAGCTTTCTTT. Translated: CASSQDRLTEAFF.

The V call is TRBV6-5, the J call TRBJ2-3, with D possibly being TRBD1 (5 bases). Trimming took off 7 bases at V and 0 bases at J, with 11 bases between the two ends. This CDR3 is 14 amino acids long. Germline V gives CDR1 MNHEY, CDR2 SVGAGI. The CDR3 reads CASNGRQSTDTQYF. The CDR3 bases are TGTGCCAGCAATGGAAGACAGAGCACAGATACGCAGTATTTT.

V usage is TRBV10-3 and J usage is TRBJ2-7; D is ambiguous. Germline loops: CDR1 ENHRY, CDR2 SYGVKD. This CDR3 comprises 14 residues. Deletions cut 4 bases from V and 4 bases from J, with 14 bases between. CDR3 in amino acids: CAISGIGLGYEQYF. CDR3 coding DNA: TGTGCCATCAGTGGTATAGGGTTAGGTTACGAGCAGTACTTC.

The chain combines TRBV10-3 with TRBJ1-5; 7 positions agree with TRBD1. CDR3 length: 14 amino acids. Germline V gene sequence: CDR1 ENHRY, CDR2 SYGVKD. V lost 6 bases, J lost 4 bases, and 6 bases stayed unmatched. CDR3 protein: CAIRGDRPNQPQHF. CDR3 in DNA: TGTGCCATCAGAGGGGACAGACCAAATCAGCCCCAGCATTTT.

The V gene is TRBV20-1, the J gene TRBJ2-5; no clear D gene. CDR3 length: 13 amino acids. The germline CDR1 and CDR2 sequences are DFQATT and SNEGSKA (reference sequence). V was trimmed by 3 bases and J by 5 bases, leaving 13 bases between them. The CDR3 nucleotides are TGCAGTGCTAGTATGCGTCGCCGGGAGACCCAGTACTTC. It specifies CSASMRRRETQYF.

The DNA for the CDR3 is TGTGCCAGCAGCCCGGACGGTGGATCTGGAAACACCATATATTTT. This gives the protein CASSPDGGSGNTIYF. The V and J genes are TRBV5-4 and TRBJ1-3; no reliable D call. The CDR3 runs 15 residues. Germline-derived CDR1 and CDR2 are SGHNT and YYREEE (reference sequence). Deletions cut 4 bases from V and 1 base from J, with 12 bases between.

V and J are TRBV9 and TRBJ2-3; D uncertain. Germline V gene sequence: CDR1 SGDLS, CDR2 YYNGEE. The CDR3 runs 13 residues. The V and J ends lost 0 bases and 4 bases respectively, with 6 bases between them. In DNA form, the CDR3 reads TGTGCCAGCAGCGTAGGGACCCCAGATACGCAGTATTTT. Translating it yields CASSVGTPDTQYF.

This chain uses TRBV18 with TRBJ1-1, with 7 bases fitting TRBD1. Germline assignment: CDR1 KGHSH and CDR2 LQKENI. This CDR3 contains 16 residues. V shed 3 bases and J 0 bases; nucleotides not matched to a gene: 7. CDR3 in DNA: TGTGCCAGCTCACCCGACAGGGACTATATGAACACTGAAGCTTTCTTT. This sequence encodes CASSPDRDYMNTEAFF.

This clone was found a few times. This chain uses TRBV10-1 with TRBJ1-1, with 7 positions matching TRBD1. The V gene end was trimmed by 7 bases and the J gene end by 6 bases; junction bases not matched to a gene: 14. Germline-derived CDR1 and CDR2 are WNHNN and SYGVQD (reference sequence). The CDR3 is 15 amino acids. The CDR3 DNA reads TGCGCCAGCAACCTGGGACAGACTCCCCTGGCTGAAGCTTTCTTT. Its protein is CASNLGQTPLAEAFF.

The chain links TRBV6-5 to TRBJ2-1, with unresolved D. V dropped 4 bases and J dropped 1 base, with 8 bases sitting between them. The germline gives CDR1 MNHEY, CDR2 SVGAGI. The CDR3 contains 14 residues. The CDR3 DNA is TGTGCCAGCAGTTCCCCTGGGTCCTACAATGAGCAGTTCTTC. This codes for CASSSPGSYNEQFF.

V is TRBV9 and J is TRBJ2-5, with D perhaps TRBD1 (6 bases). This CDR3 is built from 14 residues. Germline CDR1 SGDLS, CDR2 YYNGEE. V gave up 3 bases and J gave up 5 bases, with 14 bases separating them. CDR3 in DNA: TGTGCCAGCAGCGCCCAGGGGAGAGGGGAGACCCAGTACTTC. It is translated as CASSAQGRGETQYF.